A selection of T cell receptor beta chains follows, all from one sample in a study of shared clonotypes between healthy human individuals. Repertoires were generated with immunoSEQ multiplex PCR, while TCRdb's copy carries only in-frame clones and drops some. The table includes over 2,000,000 clones, around 95% detected once. Sequencing was performed on naive CD8+ T cells from PBMCs. Receptors originate from a man between 18 and 35 years old in good health. Some clones in this sample may be carry-over from other donors' samples. Each CDR3 is given with its conserved first and last residue. A D gene is named only where the DNA matches it firmly.

V	J	D	CDR3	DNA
TRBV14	TRBJ2-1	TRBD2	CASSQPVAMTSGRAKYYNEQFF	TGTGCCAGCAGCCAACCTGTCGCCATGACTAGCGGGAGGGCAAAATATTACAATGAGCAGTTCTTC
TRBV6-5	TRBJ2-3	NA	CATHPRTDTQYF	TGTGCCACCCACCCCCGCACAGATACGCAGTATTTT
TRBV27	TRBJ2-1	NA	CASSLSPQREQFF	TGTGCCAGCAGTTTATCGCCCCAGCGGGAGCAGTTCTTC
TRBV29-1	TRBJ2-1	TRBD2	CSMEGHTGLAAYNEQFF	TGCAGCATGGAGGGACATACCGGACTAGCGGCATACAATGAGCAGTTCTTC
TRBV9	TRBJ2-7	NA	CASSTGYSYEQYF	TGTGCCAGCAGCACGGGTTACTCCTACGAGCAGTACTTC
TRBV7-9	TRBJ2-2	NA	CASSFTAQNTGELFF	TGTGCCAGCAGCTTCACCGCCCAAAACACCGGGGAGCTGTTTTTT
TRBV28	TRBJ2-1	NA	CASSFSSRRLGDEQFF	TGTGCCAGCAGTTTCTCAAGCCGTCGTCTAGGGGATGAGCAGTTCTTC
TRBV4-3	TRBJ1-2	NA	CASSFDGNYGYTF	TGCGCCAGCAGCTTTGACGGAAACTATGGCTACACCTTC
TRBV19	TRBJ2-1	TRBD1	CASSDRGVYNEQFF	TGTGCCAGTTCGGACAGGGGGGTCTACAATGAGCAGTTCTTC
TRBV13	TRBJ1-4	TRBD1	CASSAGQKEEKLFF	TGTGCCAGCAGCGCGGGACAGAAAGAAGAAAAACTGTTTTTT
TRBV10-1	TRBJ1-3	TRBD1	CASRRFDRGRHTIYF	TGCGCCAGCAGGCGATTCGACAGGGGGCGTCACACCATATATTTT